This TCR beta chain was sequenced for a study of blood T cell repertoires in COVID-19. For the study at large: The United States, Italy and Spain were the sources of the acute and convalescent COVID-19 samples. PBMCs, B-cell-depleted T cells, or T cells were the source of the cDNA or gDNA that made up the material.

Only a few counts were recorded for this clone. The authors' processing: Amplification of reference gene primers was used by the study to estimate nucleated cell counts. Repertoires were generated with immunoSEQ multiplex PCR, while TCRdb's copy carries only in-frame clones and drops some. Clonal size and the V and J genes are those of that table, whereas D and trimming came from the DNA. The sample holds approximately 250,000 clones, 80% to 90% seen once. Germline V gene sequence: CDR1 SGHVS, CDR2 FNYEAQ. The CDR3 is 16 amino acids. V dropped 1 base and J dropped 3; count of bases not matched to a gene: 6.

The receptor was derived from a young man with active or convalescent COVID-19. Sequenced material: peripheral blood. The chain carries TRBV7-6 and TRBJ2-1; 7 nucleotides align to TRBD2. The CDR3 DNA reads as TGTGCCAGCAGCTTAGGAAGCGGGGTTGGCTACAATGAGCAGTTCTTC. Its protein is CASSLGSGVGYNEQFF. The full variable domain, with the rest looked up from reference TRBV7-6 and TRBJ2-1, is GAGVSQSPRYKVTKRGQDVALRCDPISGHVSLYWYRQALGQGPEFLTYFNYEAQQDKSGLPNDRFSAERPEGSISTLTIQRTEQRDSAMYRCASSLGSGVGYNEQFFGPGTRLTVL.